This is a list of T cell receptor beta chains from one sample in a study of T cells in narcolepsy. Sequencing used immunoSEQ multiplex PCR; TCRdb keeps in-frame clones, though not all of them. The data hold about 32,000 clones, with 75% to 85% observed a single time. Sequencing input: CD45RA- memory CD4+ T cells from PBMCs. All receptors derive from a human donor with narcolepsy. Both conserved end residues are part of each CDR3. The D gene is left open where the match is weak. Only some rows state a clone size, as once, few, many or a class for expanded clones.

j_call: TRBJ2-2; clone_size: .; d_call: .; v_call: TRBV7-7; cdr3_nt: TGTGCTAGCAGCTTCCAGGGAAGCACCGGGGAGCTGTTTTTT; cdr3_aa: CASSFQGSTGELFF
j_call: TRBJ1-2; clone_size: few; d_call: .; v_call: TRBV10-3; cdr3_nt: TGTGCCAGCTCGCGTGGCAGTATTGGCTATGGCTACACCTTC; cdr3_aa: CASSRGSIGYGYTF
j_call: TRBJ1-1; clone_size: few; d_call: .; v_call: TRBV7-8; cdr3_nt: TGTGCCAGCAGCTCGAGGGTTTCGTCTGAAGCTTTCTTT; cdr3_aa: CASSSRVSSEAFF
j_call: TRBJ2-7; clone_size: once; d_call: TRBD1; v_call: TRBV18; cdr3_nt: TGTGCCAGCTCACCACGACAGGGTACCTTAGGCGGGCAGTACTTC; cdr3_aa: CASSPRQGTLGGQYF
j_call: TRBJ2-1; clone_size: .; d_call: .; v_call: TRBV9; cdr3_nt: TGTGCCAGCAGCCTTCGGTTCAATGAGCAGTTCTTC; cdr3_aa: CASSLRFNEQFF
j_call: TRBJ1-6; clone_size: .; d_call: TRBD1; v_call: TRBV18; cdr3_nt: TGTGCCAGCTCACCTAGGACAGGCGGGAATTCACCCCTCCACTTT; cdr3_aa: CASSPRTGGNSPLHF
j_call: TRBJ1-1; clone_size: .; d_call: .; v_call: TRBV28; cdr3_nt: TGTGCCAGCACCCAAGTCGGGGTCACTGAAGCTTTCTTT; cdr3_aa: CASTQVGVTEAFF
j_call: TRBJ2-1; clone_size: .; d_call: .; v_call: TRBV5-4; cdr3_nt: TGTGCCAGCAGCCTAGACAGAGACAATGAGCAGTTCTTC; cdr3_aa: CASSLDRDNEQFF
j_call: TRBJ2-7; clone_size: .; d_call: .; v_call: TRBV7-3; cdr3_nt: TGTGCCAGCGGGGCCGGAGCGATGGGCGAGCAGTACTTC; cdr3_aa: CASGAGAMGEQYF
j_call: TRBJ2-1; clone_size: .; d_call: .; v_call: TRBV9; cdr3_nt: TGTGCCAGCAGCGTAGCTACTGCAGGGGTCTACAATGAGCAGTTCTTC; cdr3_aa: CASSVATAGVYNEQFF
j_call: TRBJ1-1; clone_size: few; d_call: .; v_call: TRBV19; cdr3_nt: TGTGCCAGTAGTATAGATCGGGGCCGACTCATGAACACTGAAGCTTTCTTT; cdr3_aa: CASSIDRGRLMNTEAFF
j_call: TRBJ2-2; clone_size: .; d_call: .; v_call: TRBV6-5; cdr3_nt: TGTGCCAGCAGTTACTCGGTGGGAGTTGCCGGGGAGCTGTTTTTT; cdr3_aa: CASSYSVGVAGELFF
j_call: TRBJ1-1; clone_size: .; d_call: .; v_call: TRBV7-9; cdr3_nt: TGTGCCAGCAGCTTAGCAGGGATGAGGACTGAAGCTTTCTTT; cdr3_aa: CASSLAGMRTEAFF
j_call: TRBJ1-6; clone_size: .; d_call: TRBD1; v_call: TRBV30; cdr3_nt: TGTGCCTGGAACCGACAGGGGAGAAGTCCCCTCCACTTT; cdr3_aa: CAWNRQGRSPLHF
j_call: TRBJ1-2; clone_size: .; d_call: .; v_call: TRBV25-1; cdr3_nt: TGTGCCAGCAGTGAACGGGGGGAAAGGGATGGCTACACCTTC; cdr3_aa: CASSERGERDGYTF
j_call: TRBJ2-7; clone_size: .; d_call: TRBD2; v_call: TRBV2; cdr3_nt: TGTGCCAGCAGTCAAGCGGGAGGGGGCGAGCAGTACTTC; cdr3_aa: CASSQAGGGEQYF
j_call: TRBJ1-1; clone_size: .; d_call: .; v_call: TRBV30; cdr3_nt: TGTGCCTGGAGTCTCCCGGGCCGGGAGTGGGCTTTCTTT; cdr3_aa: CAWSLPGREWAFF
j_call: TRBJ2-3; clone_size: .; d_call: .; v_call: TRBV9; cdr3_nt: TGTGCCAGCAGCATGGCGGGACTCACAGATACGCAGTATTTT; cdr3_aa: CASSMAGLTDTQYF
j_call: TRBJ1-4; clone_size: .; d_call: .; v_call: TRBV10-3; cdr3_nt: TGTGCCATCAGAACAGGGTTTAATGAAAAACTGTTTTTT; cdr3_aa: CAIRTGFNEKLFF
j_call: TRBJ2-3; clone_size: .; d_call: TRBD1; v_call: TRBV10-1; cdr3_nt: TGCGCCAGCAGTGAGTTGCAGGGGGCCGGAGATACGCAGTATTTT; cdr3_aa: CASSELQGAGDTQYF
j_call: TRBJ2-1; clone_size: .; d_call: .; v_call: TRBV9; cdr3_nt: TGTGCCAGCAGCGTAGCAGGGGCTGGATTCAATGAGCAGTTCTTC; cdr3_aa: CASSVAGAGFNEQFF
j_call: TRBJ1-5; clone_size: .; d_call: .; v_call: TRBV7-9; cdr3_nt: TGTGCCAGCAGCTTAATGGAGCAGCCCCAGCATTTT; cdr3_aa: CASSLMEQPQHF
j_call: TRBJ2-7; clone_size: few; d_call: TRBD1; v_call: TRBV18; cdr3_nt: TGTGCCAGCTCACCACGGACAGGCTACGAGCAGTACTTC; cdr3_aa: CASSPRTGYEQYF
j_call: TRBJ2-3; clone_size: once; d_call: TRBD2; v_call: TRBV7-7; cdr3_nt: TGTGCTAGCAGCCATGGGACTAGCGGGAGGGCCGGCACAGATACGCAGTATTTT; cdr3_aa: CASSHGTSGRAGTDTQYF
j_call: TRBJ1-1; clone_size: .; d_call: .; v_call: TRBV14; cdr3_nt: TGTGCCAGCAGCCAAGATTGGGCCACTGAAGCTTTCTTT; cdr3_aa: CASSQDWATEAFF
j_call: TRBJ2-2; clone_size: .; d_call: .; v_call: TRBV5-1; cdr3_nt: TGCGCCAGCAGCCCCGGAGGCGCGATATCGAACACCGGGGAGCTGTTTTTT; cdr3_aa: CASSPGGAISNTGELFF
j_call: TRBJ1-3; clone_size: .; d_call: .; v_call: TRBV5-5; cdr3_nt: TGTGCCAGCAGCGGGGGCAGGGCCCTCTCTGGAAACACCATATATTTT; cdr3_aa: CASSGGRALSGNTIYF
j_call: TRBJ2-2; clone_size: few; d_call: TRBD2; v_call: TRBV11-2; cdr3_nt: TGTGCCAGCAGCTTAGAAACTAGCGGCACCGGGGAGCTGTTTTTT; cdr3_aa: CASSLETSGTGELFF
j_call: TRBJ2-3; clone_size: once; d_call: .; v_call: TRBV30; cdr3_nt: TGTGCCTGGAGTTTGACTGTGAGCACAGATACGCAGTATTTT; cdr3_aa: CAWSLTVSTDTQYF
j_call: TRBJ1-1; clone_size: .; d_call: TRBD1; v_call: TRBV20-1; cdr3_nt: TGCAGTGCCGCGACAGGGAATGAAGCTTTCTTT; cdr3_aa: CSAATGNEAFF
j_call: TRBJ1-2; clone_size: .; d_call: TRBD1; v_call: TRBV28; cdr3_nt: TGTGCAGGGGGCGAGGATGGCTACACCTTC; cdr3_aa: CAGGEDGYTF
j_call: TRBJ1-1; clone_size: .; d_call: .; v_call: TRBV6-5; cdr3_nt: TGTGCCAGCAGGATTGGACAGCTCACTGAAGCTTTCTTT; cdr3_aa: CASRIGQLTEAFF
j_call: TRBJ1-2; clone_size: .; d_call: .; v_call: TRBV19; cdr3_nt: TGTGCCACCTGGACGGGTCCTTCTTATGGCTACACCTTC; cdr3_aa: CATWTGPSYGYTF
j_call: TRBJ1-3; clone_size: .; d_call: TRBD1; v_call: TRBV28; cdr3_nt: TGTGCCACCGGAGGGGGCAGCCGGGACACCATATATTTT; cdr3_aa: CATGGGSRDTIYF
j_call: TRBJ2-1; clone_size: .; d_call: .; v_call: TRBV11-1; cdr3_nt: TGTGCCAGCAGCTTTCCGGCAGGGAGCTCCTACAATGAGCAGTTCTTC; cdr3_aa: CASSFPAGSSYNEQFF
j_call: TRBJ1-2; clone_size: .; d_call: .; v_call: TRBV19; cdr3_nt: TGTGCCAGCTCGGAGGGAGGGAGTAACTATGGCTACACCTTC; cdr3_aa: CASSEGGSNYGYTF
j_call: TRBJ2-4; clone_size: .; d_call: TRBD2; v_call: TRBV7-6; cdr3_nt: TGTGCCAGCAGCGCGGGACTAGCGGAAAACATTCAGTACTTC; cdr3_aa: CASSAGLAENIQYF
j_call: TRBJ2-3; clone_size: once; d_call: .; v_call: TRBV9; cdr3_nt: TGTGCCAGCAGCGTAGGCGTGTCAGATACGCAGTATTTT; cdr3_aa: CASSVGVSDTQYF
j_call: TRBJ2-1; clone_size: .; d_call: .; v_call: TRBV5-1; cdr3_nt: TGCGCCAGCAGCTCGACGGGCGGGACAGTGTTCTTC; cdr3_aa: CASSSTGGTVFF
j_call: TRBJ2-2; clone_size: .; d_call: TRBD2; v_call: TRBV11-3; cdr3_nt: TGTGCCAGCAGCACCCGGACTAGCGGCACCGGGGAGCTGTTTTTT; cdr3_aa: CASSTRTSGTGELFF
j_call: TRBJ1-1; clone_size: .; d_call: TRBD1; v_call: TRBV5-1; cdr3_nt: TGCGCCAGCAGCTTGGGCTCGACAGGGGGCAGCGCTGAAGCTTTCTTT; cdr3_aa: CASSLGSTGGSAEAFF